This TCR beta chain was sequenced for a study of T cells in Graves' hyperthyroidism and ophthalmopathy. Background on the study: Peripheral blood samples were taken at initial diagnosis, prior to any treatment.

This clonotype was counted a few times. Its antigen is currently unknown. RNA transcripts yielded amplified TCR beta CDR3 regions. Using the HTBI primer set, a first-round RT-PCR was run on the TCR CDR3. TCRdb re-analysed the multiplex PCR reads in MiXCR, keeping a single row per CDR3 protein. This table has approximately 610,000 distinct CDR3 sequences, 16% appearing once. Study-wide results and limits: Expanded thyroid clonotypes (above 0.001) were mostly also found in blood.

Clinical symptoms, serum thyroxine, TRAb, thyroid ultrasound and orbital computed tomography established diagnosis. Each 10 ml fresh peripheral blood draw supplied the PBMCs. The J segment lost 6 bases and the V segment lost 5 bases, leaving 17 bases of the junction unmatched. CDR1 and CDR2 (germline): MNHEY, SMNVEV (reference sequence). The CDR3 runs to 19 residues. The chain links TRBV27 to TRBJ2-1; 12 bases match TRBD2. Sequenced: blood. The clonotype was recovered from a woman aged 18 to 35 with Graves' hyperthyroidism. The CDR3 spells CASSPKYLRLAGVINEQFF. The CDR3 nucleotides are TGTGCCAGCAGTCCCAAATATCTCCGACTAGCGGGAGTAATCAATGAGCAGTTCTTC.